The 27 T cell receptor beta chains in this list originate from one sample, sequenced in a study of cytomegalovirus exposure and HLA in healthy donors. With 60 Vbeta and 13 Jbeta primers, the PCR was carried out. This table comes from immunoSEQ multiplex PCR, and its TCRdb copy is limited to in-frame clones, with some not included. The data contain 250,000 to 350,000 clones, approximately 90% of them singletons. Sequenced input: PBMCs. These receptors all come from a man aged 35-49 years in good health and CMV-seropositive.

The chain has TRBV25-1 and TRBJ2-3; 10 bases are shared with TRBD2. The CDR3 is 14 residues long. Germline CDR1 reads MGHDK; CDR2 reads SYGVNS. V lost 4 bases, J lost 5 bases, and 3 bases stayed unmatched. The CDR3 reads CASSGLAGEDTQYF. CDR3 bases: TGTGCCAGCAGTGGGCTAGCGGGAGAAGATACGCAGTATTTT. Using reference TRBV25-1 and TRBJ2-3 for the parts outside the CDR3, the full variable domain is EADIYQTPRYLVIGTGKKITLECSQTMGHDKMYWYQQDPGMELHLIHYSYGVNSTEKGDLSSESTVSRIRTEHFPLTLESARPSHTSQYLCASSGLAGEDTQYFGPGTRLTVL.

This clone has a single count. The chain joins TRBV19 to TRBJ2-7, with 8 nucleotides matching TRBD2. Germline CDR1 and CDR2: LNHDA and SQIVND (reference sequence). The CDR3 totals 15 residues. V dropped 3 bases and J dropped 0; count of bases not matched to a gene: 4. CDR3 nucleotides: TGTGCCAGTAGTATGGCGGGGGGTAGCTCCTACGAGCAGTACTTC. It yields the protein CASSMAGGSSYEQYF.

The rearrangement joins TRBV28 to TRBJ2-1; unclear D gene. V dropped 1 base and J dropped 0 bases, with 13 bases sitting between them. The CDR3 has 17 residues. The germline gives CDR1 MDHEN, CDR2 SYDVKM. This CDR3 is CASSLSSYYFSYNEQFF. As DNA, the CDR3 is TGTGCCAGCAGTTTATCCTCTTACTACTTCTCCTACAATGAGCAGTTCTTC.

About this clone: Other DNA sequences in this specimen translate into the identical CDR3. The chain employs TRBV10-1 and TRBJ2-3; 13 positions match TRBD2. The CDR3 extends over 15 amino acids. The trim removed 8 bases at V and 2 bases at J, leaving 4 bases unmatched. Germline CDR1 and CDR2: WNHNN and SYGVQD (reference sequence). As DNA, the CDR3 is TGCGCCAGCTCCGGGACTAGCGGGACCACAGATACGCAGTATTTT. As protein: CASSGTSGTTDTQYF.

The V and J genes are TRBV2 and TRBJ1-1, with D tentatively TRBD1 (6 bases). The CDR3 loop spans 12 amino acids. Germline-derived CDR1 and CDR2 are SNHLY and FYNNEI. V dropped 4 bases and J dropped 6 bases, with 9 bases sitting between them. CDR3 sequence: CASSGGHPEAFF. CDR3 in DNA: TGTGCCAGCAGTGGGGGGCATCCTGAAGCTTTCTTT.

This clone has just one count. The chain links TRBV5-1 to TRBJ1-2; weak D call: TRBD1 (5 bases). V was cut by 0 bases and J by 11 bases, with 11 bases left in between. The CDR3 consists of 12 residues. Looked up from germline, CDR1 is SGHRS and CDR2 is YFSETQ. The CDR3, as DNA: TGCGCCAGCAGCTTGGAGGGGAGGATATACACCTTC. Amino acids: CASSLEGRIYTF.

On this clone: Other DNA sequences from this sample encode an identical CDR3 as well. The chain has TRBV27 and TRBJ2-7; D is unresolved. Germline lookup yields CDR1 MNHEY and CDR2 SMNVEV (reference sequence). Trimming took 0 bases from V and 0 from J, leaving 6 bases between them. The CDR3 covers 14 residues. As DNA, the CDR3 is TGTGCCAGCAGTTTATCGGCTAGCTCCTACGAGCAGTACTTC. Amino acids: CASSLSASSYEQYF.

The chain combines TRBV23-1 with TRBJ2-3; 8 positions agree with TRBD2. TRBV23-1 qualifies as an ORF whose function is uncertain. The CDR3 runs to 18 residues. Losses at the gene ends were 2 bases for V and 0 bases for J; bases not matched to a gene: 10. The CDR3 reads CASSQVTGTRFSTDTQYF. Here the CDR3 DNA reads TGCGCCAGCAGTCAAGTGACCGGGACTAGATTTAGCACAGATACGCAGTATTTT.

The rearrangement joins TRBV4-1 to TRBJ2-5, with D unclear. This CDR3 comprises 15 residues. V was clipped by 3 bases and J by 9 bases, with 20 bases between them. Germline loops: CDR1 MGHRA, CDR2 YSYEKL. CDR3 protein: CASSQSSPHAEAQYF. In DNA form, the CDR3 reads TGCGCCAGCAGCCAGTCCTCTCCCCATGCCGAGGCCCAGTACTTC.

The CDR3 nucleotides are TGCAGCGTTAACAGGGGATTGAACACTGAAGCTTTCTTT. Translation gives CSVNRGLNTEAFF. V is TRBV29-1 and J is TRBJ1-1, with 7 bases that match TRBD1. The germline V gene has CDR1 SQVTM and CDR2 ANQGSEA. CDR3 length: 13 amino acids. Trimming removed 5 bases from V and 0 bases from J; junction bases left unmatched: 3.

This chain joins TRBV4-3 and TRBJ1-1; no clear D. There are 15 residues in the CDR3. V lost 6 bases to trimming and J lost 1 base, with 15 bases between them. CDR1 and CDR2 from the germline V gene are LGHNA and YSLEER. The CDR3 loop is CASRPREETNTEAFF. CDR3 nucleotide sequence: TGCGCCAGCAGGCCCCGGGAGGAGACGAACACTGAAGCTTTCTTT.

This rearrangement joins TRBV9 to TRBJ2-1, with 11 bases aligning to TRBD2. V trimming: 2 bases; J trimming: 0 bases; junction bases outside the gene matches: 7. The CDR3 covers 18 residues. Germline lookup yields CDR1 SGDLS and CDR2 YYNGEE. This CDR3 is CASSVGLAEDPSYNEQFF. The CDR3, as DNA: TGTGCCAGCAGCGTGGGACTAGCGGAGGACCCCTCCTACAATGAGCAGTTCTTC.

The chain couples TRBV28 to TRBJ2-7; D might be TRBD1 (5 bases). The ends were cut back, 5 bases at V and 0 bases at J, with 14 bases in the middle. CDR1 and CDR2 (germline): MDHEN, SYDVKM. The CDR3 runs 15 residues. In DNA, the CDR3 is TGTGCCAGCAGTCAATTGACAGCCGGCTCCTACGAGCAGTACTTC. It specifies CASSQLTAGSYEQYF.

The chain joins TRBV7-9 to TRBJ1-4; D unclear. The V and J ends lost 2 bases and 2 bases respectively, with 9 bases between them. This CDR3 has 15 residues. Germline CDR1 reads SEHNR; CDR2 reads FQNEAQ (reference sequence). The CDR3 spells CASSLWARTNEKLFF. Here the CDR3 DNA reads TGTGCCAGCAGCTTATGGGCAAGGACTAATGAAAAACTGTTTTTT.

The chain employs TRBV11-2 and TRBJ2-1; D gene uncertain. Trimming took 3 bases from V and 7 from J, leaving 10 bases between them. Germline lookup yields CDR1 SGHAT and CDR2 FQNNGV. This CDR3 contains 13 residues. CDR3 DNA sequence: TGTGCCAGCAGCTTCTCGTCGGGTAATGAGCAGTTCTTC. It translates to CASSFSSGNEQFF.

The sample holds one count of this clone. The J gene is TRBJ2-3, the V gene TRBV7-8, with 8 bases that match TRBD2. CDR3 length equals 16 residues. After removal of 6 bases from V and 1 base from J, the junction contained 9 bases not matched to a gene. Germline V gene data show CDR1 as SGHVS and CDR2 as FQNEAQ. In DNA form, the CDR3 reads TGTGCCAGCAGGGGGGTCTTAGCGGGGCGCACAGATACGCAGTATTTT. Translating it yields CASRGVLAGRTDTQYF.

V is TRBV6-1 and J is TRBJ1-2; 7 bases line up with TRBD1. The CDR3 extends over 12 amino acids. The trim removed 6 bases at V and 7 bases at J, leaving 5 bases unmatched. Per germline, CDR1 MNHNS and CDR2 SASEGT. Here the CDR3 reads CASSHRGSGYTF. As DNA, the CDR3 is TGTGCCAGCAGCCACAGGGGATCTGGCTACACCTTC.

The V call is TRBV21-1, the J call TRBJ2-7; the table calls TRBD1, which could not be checked here. TRBV21-1 is an annotated pseudogene. There are 15 residues in the CDR3. CDR3 sequence reads: CASSNAQGFFNEQYF. The CDR3, as DNA: TGTGCCAGCAGCAATGCCCAGGGTTTTTTTAACGAGCAGTACTTC.

The chain links TRBV28 to TRBJ2-7; tentative D call: TRBD2 (6 bases). The CDR3 sequence is 16 residues long. The V and J ends lost 6 bases and 4 bases respectively, with 22 bases between them. The germline V gene has CDR1 MDHEN and CDR2 SYDVKM. The CDR3 is CASSYLGAGSGYEQYF. Here the CDR3 DNA reads TGTGCCAGCAGCTATCTCGGTGCCGGGAGTGGATACGAGCAGTACTTC.

Regarding this clone: Distinct nucleotide sequences in the sample also encode this CDR3. The V and J genes are TRBV5-1 and TRBJ2-1; D possibly corresponds to TRBD1 (6 bases). The length of the CDR3 is 14 residues. Trimming pared 0 bases from V and 7 bases from J, leaving 11 bases between. Germline lookup yields CDR1 SGHRS and CDR2 YFSETQ. CDR3 protein: CASSLEQGRNEQFF. The CDR3 DNA is TGCGCCAGCAGCTTGGAACAGGGTAGGAATGAGCAGTTCTTC.

With regard to this clone: The junction departs from germline at one end; a sequencing error may be responsible. J is TRBJ2-7 and V is TRBV7-9; 9 positions match TRBD1. CDR3 length: 14 amino acids. CDR1 and CDR2 from the germline V gene are SEHNR and FQNEAQ (reference sequence). The CDR3 coding sequence is TGTTCCAGCAGCGCCCGGGACAGGGTGTGGGAGCAGTACTTC. Translating gives CSSSARDRVWEQYF.

The chain recombines TRBV7-9 with TRBJ2-1; TRBD2 matches at 9 bases. V shed 5 bases, J shed 8 bases, and the junction held 13 bases outside the gene matches. Germline V gene data show CDR1 as SEHNR and CDR2 as FQNEAQ (reference sequence). The CDR3 runs 16 residues. The CDR3 coding sequence is TGTGCCAGCAGCCCAGACTGGGCGGGAGGGCGGCATGAGCAGTTCTTC. This encodes CASSPDWAGGRHEQFF.

This chain joins TRBV5-4 and TRBJ1-1; a possible D gene is TRBD1 (5 bases). The CDR3 loop spans 15 amino acids. V was trimmed by 4 bases and J by 3 bases, leaving 16 bases between them. Looked up from germline, CDR1 is SGHNT and CDR2 is YYREEE (reference sequence). CDR3 sequence: CASSHRMGKDTEAFF. CDR3 DNA sequence: TGTGCCAGCAGCCACAGGATGGGCAAGGACACTGAAGCTTTCTTT.

This chain links TRBV28 with TRBJ2-7, with 12 bases identical to TRBD1. Germline loops: CDR1 MDHEN, CDR2 SYDVKM. This CDR3 has 14 amino acids. Trimming at V came to 3 bases and at J to 6 bases, leaving 3 bases not matched to a gene. The CDR3 coding sequence is TGTGCCAGCAGTTTCCCGGGACAGGGGGCCGAGCAGTACTTC. It specifies CASSFPGQGAEQYF.

The chain employs TRBV2 and TRBJ2-2; TRBD2 is a possible D gene (5 bases). There are 13 residues in the CDR3. V was trimmed by 2 bases and J by 7 bases, leaving 8 bases between them. Germline V gives CDR1 SNHLY, CDR2 FYNNEI. The CDR3 spells CASSEPGNGELFF. Here the CDR3 DNA reads TGTGCCAGCAGTGAACCGGGGAACGGGGAGCTGTTTTTT.

The V gene is TRBV28, the J gene TRBJ1-2, with a weak D call TRBD1 (6 bases). The germline CDR1 and CDR2 sequences are MDHEN and SYDVKM. The length of the CDR3 is 17 residues. The V and J ends lost 6 bases and 1 base respectively, with 21 bases between them. CDR3 sequence: CASSLSGGEGINYGYTF. CDR3 sequence (DNA): TGTGCCAGCAGCCTATCGGGGGGCGAAGGGATTAACTATGGCTACACCTTC.

The rearrangement uses TRBV28 and TRBJ2-3; D gene uncertain. Trimming stripped 7 bases from V and 0 bases from J, with 14 bases between. The CDR3 length is 15 residues. CDR1 and CDR2 (germline): MDHEN, SYDVKM. DNA of the CDR3: TGTGCCAGCACCCCTTACTCGCCAAGCACAGATACGCAGTATTTT. This gives the protein CASTPYSPSTDTQYF.